This TCR beta chain was captured in a study of radiotherapy plus CTLA-4 blockade in lung cancer. Sequencing was performed with immunoSEQ multiplex PCR; in TCRdb, only in-frame clones are kept and a portion is missing. Counted here are roughly 76,000 clones, 74% occurring once; the ten biggest clones make up around 10%. This CDR3 region has 14 residues. V lost 1 base to trimming and J lost 1 base, with 8 bases between them. Germline V gene sequence: CDR1 SGHTA, CDR2 FQGNSA. The sample consisted of peripheral blood, taken from a patient treated with radiotherapy plus ipilimumab. The rearrangement uses TRBV7-2 and TRBJ2-7, with D uncertain. The TCR sequence derives from a human donor with non-small cell lung cancer whose response to radiotherapy plus ipilimumab could not be evaluated. The CDR3 region has the DNA TGTGCCAGCAGCTTAGGAGCGAAGTCCTACGAGCAGTACTTC. Translating gives CASSLGAKSYEQYF.